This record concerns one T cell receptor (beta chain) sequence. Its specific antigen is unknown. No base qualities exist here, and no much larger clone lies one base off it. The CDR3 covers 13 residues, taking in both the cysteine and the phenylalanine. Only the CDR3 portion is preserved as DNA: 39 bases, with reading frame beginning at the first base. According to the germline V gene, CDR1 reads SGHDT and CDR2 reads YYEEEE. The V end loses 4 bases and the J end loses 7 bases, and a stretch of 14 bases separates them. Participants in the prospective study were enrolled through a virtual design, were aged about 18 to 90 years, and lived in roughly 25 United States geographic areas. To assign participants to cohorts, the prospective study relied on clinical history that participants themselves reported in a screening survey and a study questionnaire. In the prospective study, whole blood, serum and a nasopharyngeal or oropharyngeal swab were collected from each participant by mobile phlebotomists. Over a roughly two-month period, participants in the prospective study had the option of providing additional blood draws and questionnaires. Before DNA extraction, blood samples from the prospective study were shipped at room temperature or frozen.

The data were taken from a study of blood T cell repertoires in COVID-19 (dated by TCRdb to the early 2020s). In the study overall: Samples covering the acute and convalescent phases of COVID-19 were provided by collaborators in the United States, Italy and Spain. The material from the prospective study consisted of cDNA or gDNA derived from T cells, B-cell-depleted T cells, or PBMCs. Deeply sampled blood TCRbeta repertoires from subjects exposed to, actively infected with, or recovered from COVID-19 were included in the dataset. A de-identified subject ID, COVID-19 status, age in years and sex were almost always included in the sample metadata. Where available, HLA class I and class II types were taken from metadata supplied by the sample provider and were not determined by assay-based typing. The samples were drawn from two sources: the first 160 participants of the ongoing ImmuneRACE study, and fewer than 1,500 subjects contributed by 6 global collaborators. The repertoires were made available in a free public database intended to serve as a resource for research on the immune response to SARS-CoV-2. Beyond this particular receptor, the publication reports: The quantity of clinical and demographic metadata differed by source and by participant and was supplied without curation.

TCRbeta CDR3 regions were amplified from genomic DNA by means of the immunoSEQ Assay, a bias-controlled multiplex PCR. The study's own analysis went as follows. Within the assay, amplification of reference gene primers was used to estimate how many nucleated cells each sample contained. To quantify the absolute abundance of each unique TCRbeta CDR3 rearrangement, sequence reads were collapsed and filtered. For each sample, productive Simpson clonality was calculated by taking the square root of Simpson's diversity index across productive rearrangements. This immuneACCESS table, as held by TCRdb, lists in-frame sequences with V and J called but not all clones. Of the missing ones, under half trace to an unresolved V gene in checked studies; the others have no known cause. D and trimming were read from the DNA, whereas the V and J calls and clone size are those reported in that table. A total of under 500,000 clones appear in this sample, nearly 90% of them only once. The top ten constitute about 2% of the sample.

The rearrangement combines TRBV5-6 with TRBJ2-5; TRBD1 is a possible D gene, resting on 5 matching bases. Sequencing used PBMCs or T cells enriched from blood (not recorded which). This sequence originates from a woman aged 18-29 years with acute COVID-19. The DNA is TGTGCCAGCAGCGTACGCAGGGATGGGACCCAGTACTTC. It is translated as CASSVRRDGTQYF.